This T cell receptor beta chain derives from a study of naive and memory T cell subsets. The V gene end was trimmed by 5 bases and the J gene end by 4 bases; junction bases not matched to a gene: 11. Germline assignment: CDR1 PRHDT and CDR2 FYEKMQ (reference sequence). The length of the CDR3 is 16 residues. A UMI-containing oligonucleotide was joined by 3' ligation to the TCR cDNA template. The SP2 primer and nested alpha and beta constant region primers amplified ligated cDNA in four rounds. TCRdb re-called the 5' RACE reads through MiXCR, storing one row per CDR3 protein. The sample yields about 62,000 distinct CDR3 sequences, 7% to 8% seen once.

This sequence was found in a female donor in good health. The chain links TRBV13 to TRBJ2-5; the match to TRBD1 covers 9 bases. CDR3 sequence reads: CASSPTKGQGPETQYF. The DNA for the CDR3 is TGTGCCAGCAGCCCGACCAAAGGACAGGGGCCAGAGACCCAGTACTTC.